This is a list of T cell receptor beta chains from one sample in a study of blood T cell repertoires in COVID-19. TCRdb's copy holds only in-frame clones and misses some; the assay was immunoSEQ multiplex PCR. The sample includes roughly 110,000 clones, less than 80% seen only once; the top ten take 6.2%. Material: peripheral blood. The receptors were gathered from a man older than 75 with COVID-19, enrolled during active disease. The CDR3 runs from the conserved cysteine through the conserved F or W. A D gene is named only where the DNA matches it firmly. For some rows the clone size is stated as once, few or many, or as a class when expanded; others skip it.

v_call	cdr3_length	j_call	clone_size	d_call	cdr3_nt	cdr3_aa
TRBV7-8	18	TRBJ2-7	.	TRBD2	TGTGCCAGCAGCTTCGTTCGCCTCGGGACTAGCGGGAGGAGGGAGCAGTACTTC	CASSFVRLGTSGRREQYF
TRBV28	12	TRBJ1-4	few	.	TGTGCCAGCAGTCTGCCGGGATGGAAACTGTTTTTT	CASSLPGWKLFF
TRBV5-1	16	TRBJ2-3	.	TRBD1	TGCGCCAGCAGCCTCGCTTGGGGACAGAAGGGTGATACGCAGTATTTT	CASSLAWGQKGDTQYF
TRBV28	14	TRBJ2-7	.	TRBD1	TGTGCCAGCAGTTTACCACCGGGACAGGGAAAGCAGTACTTC	CASSLPPGQGKQYF
TRBV11-3	13	TRBJ1-1	.	.	TGTGCCAGCAGCTTAGACCCCAGCACTGAAGCTTTCTTT	CASSLDPSTEAFF
TRBV6-6	14	TRBJ2-7	few	TRBD2	TGTGCCAGCAGTACATCCCGGGGGGGCTACGAGCAGTACTTC	CASSTSRGGYEQYF
TRBV19	15	TRBJ1-5	.	TRBD1	TGTGCCAGTAGGCCAGGGGGCACGAGCAATCAGCCCCAGCATTTT	CASRPGGTSNQPQHF
TRBV3-1/TRBV3-2	11	TRBJ1-2	.	.	TGTGCCAGCAGCCAACAGGGCGGCTACACCTTC	CASSQQGGYTF
TRBV6-5	14	TRBJ1-2	.	.	TGTGCCAGCAACCCGAGTGGGCGGGCCTATGGCTACACCTTC	CASNPSGRAYGYTF
TRBV11-2	16	TRBJ2-1	few	TRBD1	TGTGCCAGCAGCTTGAACCGGGACAGGGCCTACAATGAGCAGTTCTTC	CASSLNRDRAYNEQFF
TRBV5-1	14	TRBJ2-7	.	.	TGCGCCAGCTCCCCCCGGGAGTACTCCTACGAGCAGTACTTC	CASSPREYSYEQYF
TRBV15	15	TRBJ2-3	.	.	TGTGCCACCAGAGGGGAGGCTAGCGTCACAGATACGCAGTATTTT	CATRGEASVTDTQYF
TRBV7-3	14	TRBJ1-5	once	.	TGTGCCAGCAGCTTAGGGGGCGCGAATCAGCCCCAGCATTTT	CASSLGGANQPQHF
TRBV7-3	14	TRBJ2-5	.	.	TGTGCCAGCAGCCCCATGGGCTTAAAAGAGACCCAGTACTTC	CASSPMGLKETQYF
TRBV4-1	17	TRBJ2-1	.	.	TGCGCCAGCAGTCCAGGTCGGGGCGTGCGGGGAGGCGATGAGCAGTTCTTC	CASSPGRGVRGGDEQFF
TRBV27	14	TRBJ1-5	.	.	TGTGCCAGCCGAGGGAGCCTTAGCAATCAGCCCCAGCATTTT	CASRGSLSNQPQHF
TRBV2	12	TRBJ2-7	.	TRBD1	TGTGCCAGCAAGGACAGGGGCTACGAGCAGTACTTC	CASKDRGYEQYF
TRBV9	13	TRBJ1-1	.	TRBD1	TGTGCCAGCAGCCCAGGGGGGAGGACTGAAGCTTTCTTT	CASSPGGRTEAFF
TRBV28	11	TRBJ2-7	once	.	TGTGCCAGTCAGGGTAACTACGAGCAGTACTTC	CASQGNYEQYF
TRBV28	14	TRBJ2-1	many	TRBD1	TGTGCCAGCAGTTTCGGACAGGGGGTCGATGAGCAGTTCTTC	CASSFGQGVDEQFF
TRBV28	14	TRBJ2-2	.	TRBD1	TGTGCCAGCACTCCGGGACAGGTTACCGGGGAGCTGTTTTTT	CASTPGQVTGELFF
TRBV6-6	14	TRBJ2-5	few	.	TGTGCCAGCAGCGATACAGGGTACCAAGAGACCCAGTACTTC	CASSDTGYQETQYF
TRBV2	15	TRBJ1-4	.	TRBD1	TGTGCCAGCAGTCCAAACCGGGACAGGGACGAAAAACTGTTTTTT	CASSPNRDRDEKLFF
TRBV6-5	15	TRBJ2-3	.	.	TGTGCCAGCAGTTACCAAGCGGCCATCACAGATACGCAGTATTTT	CASSYQAAITDTQYF
TRBV28	13	TRBJ1-1	.	.	TGTGCCAGCACCTTCAGGCGGAACACTGAAGCTTTCTTT	CASTFRRNTEAFF
TRBV29-1	12	TRBJ1-1	few	.	TGCAGCGTGCAGCAGGAGAACACTGAAGCTTTCTTT	CSVQQENTEAFF
TRBV6-2/TRBV6-3	14	TRBJ2-1	.	.	TGTGCCAGCAGTCAGGGTAGCTCCTACAATGAGCAGTTCTTC	CASSQGSSYNEQFF
TRBV30	13	TRBJ2-7	.	.	TGTGCCTGGAGTCTAGGGGGTCCCTACGAGCAGTACTTC	CAWSLGGPYEQYF
TRBV28	15	TRBJ1-2	few	.	TGTGCCAGCAGTTTGATCCCCGACAGTAACTATGGCTACACCTTC	CASSLIPDSNYGYTF
TRBV14	17	TRBJ2-1	.	.	TGTGCCAGCAGCCACGTTAGAATTAGCGGAAGGAGTAATGAGCAGTTCTTC	CASSHVRISGRSNEQFF
TRBV7-9	14	TRBJ2-7	.	.	TGTGCCAGCAGCCGATTCAGGGACACCTACGAGCAGTACTTC	CASSRFRDTYEQYF
TRBV13	15	TRBJ2-1	.	TRBD2	TGTGCCAGCAGCCCCGGGACTAGCGCACGAAATGAGCAGTTCTTC	CASSPGTSARNEQFF
TRBV19	16	TRBJ2-3	.	.	TGTGCCAGTAGTATCCTGACTACAGGGTCGACAGATACGCAGTATTTT	CASSILTTGSTDTQYF
TRBV28	13	TRBJ1-4	.	.	TGTGCCAGCAGTCAGGGGCGCAATGAAAAACTGTTTTTT	CASSQGRNEKLFF
TRBV7-9	12	TRBJ2-7	once	.	TGTGCCAGCAGAACAGAATCGGAAGAGCAGTACTTC	CASRTESEEQYF
TRBV7-9	12	TRBJ2-7	few	.	TGTGCCAGCAACATGGGAGCGGGCGAGCAGTACTTC	CASNMGAGEQYF
TRBV13	14	TRBJ2-1	.	TRBD1	TGTGCCAGCAGCCAAATGGACAGGAACAATGAGCAGTTCTTC	CASSQMDRNNEQFF
TRBV5-1	15	TRBJ1-4	.	TRBD1	TGCGCCAGCAGCTCCGGGACAGGGGGGAATGAAAAACTGTTTTTT	CASSSGTGGNEKLFF
TRBV28	17	TRBJ1-5	.	.	TGTGCCAGCAGTTTATACGATACATTCCTTTTCCATCAGCCCCAGCATTTT	CASSLYDTFLFHQPQHF
TRBV5-1	14	TRBJ2-1	few	TRBD2	TGCGCCAGCAGCTTGTGGGGGGGAGACAATGAGCAGTTCTTC	CASSLWGGDNEQFF
TRBV19	13	TRBJ2-1	.	.	TGTGCCAGTAGTTCCGGACAGAACAATGAGCAGTTCTTC	CASSSGQNNEQFF
TRBV7-9	14	TRBJ2-7	few	TRBD1	TGTGCCAGCAGTACAGGGGCTGGGGACTACGAGCAGTACTTC	CASSTGAGDYEQYF
TRBV5-4	13	TRBJ2-7	.	.	TGTGCCAGCAGCTTGAGGGGGAGCTACGAGCAGTACTTC	CASSLRGSYEQYF
TRBV7-3	15	TRBJ2-7	once	TRBD1	TGTGCCAGCAGCTTTAATCCCGGACAGGGCAGCGAGCAGTACTTC	CASSFNPGQGSEQYF
TRBV19	19	TRBJ1-1	.	TRBD1	TGTGCCAGTAGCATTCTAAAGAGGACAGGGAAGTCGGAGAACGGTGAAGCTTTCTTT	CASSILKRTGKSENGEAFF
TRBV27	14	TRBJ2-1	.	TRBD2	TGTGCCAGCAGTTTCTACGGGACTAGCAATGAGCAGTTCTTC	CASSFYGTSNEQFF
TRBV15	16	TRBJ2-1	.	.	TGTGCCACCAGCAGAGATAGATTGGGGGGAGACAATGAGCAGTTCTTC	CATSRDRLGGDNEQFF
TRBV27	14	TRBJ1-1	.	.	TGTGCCAGCAGTGCCACCAGGGCAAACACTGAAGCTTTCTTT	CASSATRANTEAFF